Following are 18 T cell receptor beta chains from one sample sequenced in a study of blood T cell repertoires in COVID-19. Repertoires were generated with immunoSEQ multiplex PCR, while TCRdb's copy carries only in-frame clones and drops some. Of 130,000 or so clones in the sample, 84% were seen once. Sequencing used peripheral blood. The receptors were gathered from a woman of 80 years or more with acute or convalescent COVID-19.

The chain couples TRBV6-2 or TRBV6-3 to TRBJ2-2; 9 nucleotides match TRBD1. The CDR3 has 17 residues. V was clipped by 5 bases and J by 4 bases; unmatched bases: 11. Germline V gene sequence: CDR1 MNHEY, CDR2 SVGEGT. This CDR3 reads CASSPAIGTGPTGELFF. The CDR3 DNA follows: TGTGCCAGCAGTCCAGCGATAGGGACAGGGCCCACCGGGGAGCTGTTTTTT.

V is TRBV3-1 (or the pseudogene TRBV3-2) and J is TRBJ2-3; TRBD2 matches at 8 bases. Germline trimming cut 0 bases from V and 2 bases from J; bases unmatched to any gene: 16. The germline CDR1 and CDR2 sequences are LGHDT and YNNKEL (reference sequence). This CDR3 spans 20 amino acids. This CDR3 reads CASSQEYVASGRRVTDTQYF. For the CDR3, the DNA is TGTGCCAGCAGCCAAGAGTATGTGGCGAGCGGGAGAAGGGTCACAGATACGCAGTATTTT.

With respect to this clone: This sample also contains other DNA sequences that code for the same CDR3. J is TRBJ1-6 and V is TRBV5-1; 8 nucleotides align to TRBD1. Trimming took 3 bases from V and 6 from J; bases not matched to a gene: 2. Germline V gives CDR1 SGHRS, CDR2 YFSETQ. CDR3 size: 14 residues. The DNA of the CDR3 is TGCGCCAGCAGCTCTACAGGGGGTAATTCACCCCTCCACTTT. Translated: CASSSTGGNSPLHF.

This rearrangement joins TRBV5-1 to TRBJ2-1; D remains unclear. V lost 1 base and J lost 0, with 8 bases in between. CDR1 SGHRS and CDR2 YFSETQ come from the germline V gene. The CDR3 contains 15 residues. The CDR3 region is CASSLSRSSYNEQFF. Here the CDR3 DNA reads TGCGCCAGCAGCTTGAGCCGGAGCTCCTACAATGAGCAGTTCTTC.

V gene TRBV10-3 combines with J gene TRBJ2-4, with 7 bases fitting TRBD1. The germline gives CDR1 ENHRY, CDR2 SYGVKD. The V segment lost 10 bases and the J segment 0 bases; nucleotides outside the gene matches: 9. The CDR3 extends over 15 amino acids. CDR3 sequence reads: CATGQAEVAKNIQYF. The CDR3 DNA sequence: TGTGCCACCGGACAGGCCGAGGTAGCCAAAAACATTCAGTACTTC.

This clone was detected only a few times. This chain links TRBV19 with TRBJ1-2; weak D call: TRBD1 (6 bases). Germline loops: CDR1 LNHDA, CDR2 SQIVND (reference sequence). Trimming took 5 bases from V and 4 from J, leaving 14 bases between them. The CDR3 totals 14 residues. This CDR3 reads CASSRGVGAYGYTF. DNA of the CDR3: TGTGCCAGTAGTCGAGGTGTGGGGGCCTATGGCTACACCTTC.

The V gene is TRBV2, the J gene TRBJ2-1; 9 bases align to TRBD1. The CDR3 is 15 amino acids. V lost 3 bases, J lost 6 bases, and 6 bases stayed unmatched. Germline V gene lookup returns CDR1 SNHLY and CDR2 FYNNEI. The chain's CDR3 is CASSDRQGVGNEQFF. The CDR3, as DNA: TGTGCCAGCAGTGATCGACAGGGGGTCGGCAATGAGCAGTTCTTC. The entire variable domain, with the rest obtained from reference TRBV2 and TRBJ2-1, is as follows: EPEVTQTPSHQVTQMGQEVILRCVPISNHLYFYWYRQILGQKVEFLVSFYNNEISEKSEIFDDQFSVERPDGSNFTLKIRSTKLEDSAMYFCASSDRQGVGNEQFFGPGTRLTVL.

The V and J genes are TRBV19 and TRBJ2-5; D unclear. Deletions cut 0 bases from V and 3 bases from J, with 5 bases between. Germline CDR1 and CDR2: LNHDA and SQIVND (reference sequence). CDR3 length equals 13 residues. The CDR3 coding sequence is TGTGCCAGTAGTATAGATACGGAAGAGACCCAGTACTTC. As protein: CASSIDTEETQYF.

CDR3 DNA sequence: TGCGCCAGCAGCTTGGAGGGAGCCTCTAATGAAAAACTGTTTTTT. Protein sequence: CASSLEGASNEKLFF. V is TRBV5-1 and J is TRBJ1-4; D gene uncertain. The V end was cut by 0 bases, the J end by 3 bases, with 9 bases between. The length of the CDR3 is 15 residues. The germline V gene encodes CDR1 SGHRS and CDR2 YFSETQ.

J is TRBJ2-1 and V is TRBV11-2; 14 bases agree with TRBD2. This CDR3 comprises 15 residues. The V gene end was trimmed by 5 bases and the J gene end by 4 bases; junction bases not matched to a gene: 1. Germline CDR1 is SGHAT and CDR2 is FQNNGV. This CDR3 is CASSRTSGGYNEQFF. CDR3 in DNA: TGTGCCAGCAGCCGGACTAGCGGGGGGTACAATGAGCAGTTCTTC. The whole variable domain, filled in from reference TRBV11-2 and TRBJ2-1, reads EAGVAQSPRYKIIEKRQSVAFWCNPISGHATLYWYQQILGQGPKLLIQFQNNGVVDDSQLPKDRFSAERLKGVDSTLKIQPAKLEDSAVYLCASSRTSGGYNEQFFGPGTRLTVL.

The rearrangement links TRBV11-2 to TRBJ1-2; D gene ambiguous. The germline V gene has CDR1 SGHAT and CDR2 FQNNGV. V lost 0 bases and J lost 4, with 12 bases in between. The CDR3 length is 15 residues. CDR3 protein: CASSLDSRTTYGYTF. The CDR3 nucleotides are TGTGCCAGCAGCTTAGATAGCAGGACTACCTATGGCTACACCTTC.

In this sample, this clone turned up a few times. The J gene is TRBJ2-5, the V gene TRBV2; 8 nucleotides agree with TRBD1. The germline V gene has CDR1 SNHLY and CDR2 FYNNEI. This CDR3 contains 15 residues. V was pared by 5 bases and J by 4 bases, with 9 bases of the junction left unmatched. DNA for the CDR3: TGTGCCAGCAGTTCACCACAGGGGGAATTAGAGACCCAGTACTTC. The encoded protein is CASSSPQGELETQYF.

This clone was seen a handful of times. The chain joins TRBV18 to TRBJ2-2; D is ambiguous. Germline loops: CDR1 KGHSH, CDR2 LQKENI. This CDR3 region has 15 residues. The V gene lost 3 bases and the J gene lost 0 bases, with 8 bases spanning the gap. The CDR3 bases are TGTGCCAGCTCACCCTCCACAACGAACACCGGGGAGCTGTTTTTT. This encodes CASSPSTTNTGELFF.

V and J are TRBV7-9 and TRBJ1-3, with a possible D match to TRBD1 (6 bases). Trimming took off 5 bases at V and 4 bases at J, with 15 bases between the two ends. The CDR3 runs to 15 residues. Germline-derived CDR1 and CDR2 are SEHNR and FQNEAQ (reference sequence). CDR3 nucleotides: TGTGCCAGCAGCCCCGCGGGGGCGCGCGGAAACACCATATATTTT. It encodes CASSPAGARGNTIYF.

The chain has TRBV5-1 and TRBJ1-1, with TRBD1 matching over 8 bases. This CDR3 has 13 residues. Unmatched junction bases numbered 1, after V lost 2 bases and J lost 4 bases. The germline gives CDR1 SGHRS, CDR2 YFSETQ. Here the CDR3 reads CASSFTGGTEAFF. The CDR3 region has the DNA TGCGCCAGCAGCTTCACAGGGGGCACTGAAGCTTTCTTT.

The DNA for the CDR3 is TGTGCCAGCAGCCCCCGGACAGGGATGAATTCACCCCTCCACTTT. Protein sequence: CASSPRTGMNSPLHF. The chain joins TRBV7-2 to TRBJ1-6, with 8 bases identical to TRBD1. V lost 5 bases to trimming and J lost 7 bases; unmatched junction nucleotides: 7. The CDR3 extends over 15 amino acids. Germline CDR1 SGHTA, CDR2 FQGNSA.

The DNA of the CDR3 is TGTGCCAGCAGCCGGGACAGAAATTCACCCCTCCACTTT. Translation gives CASSRDRNSPLHF. The chain uses TRBV9 and TRBJ1-6; 7 positions agree with TRBD1. Germline V gene sequence: CDR1 SGDLS, CDR2 YYNGEE. CDR3 size: 13 residues. Trimming cost V 4 bases and J 7 bases; bases outside gene matches: 2.

This chain connects TRBV30 to TRBJ1-2; D is unresolved. V was pared by 0 bases and J by 6 bases, with 8 bases between. The CDR3 totals 12 residues. Germline V gives CDR1 GTSNPN, CDR2 SVGIG (reference sequence). The CDR3 loop reads CAWSVTTNGYTF. For the CDR3, the DNA is TGTGCCTGGAGTGTAACTACAAATGGCTACACCTTC.